This TCR beta chain was recorded in a study of T cells expressing NK-cell markers. It was by 5'RACE template switching with UMIs that TCR beta cDNA was made. Each CDR3 protein gets one entry in TCRdb, which reprocessed the 5' RACE reads and gives no DNA. Its table lists around 470,000 distinct CDR3 sequences. The CDR3 loop spans 13 amino acids. Germline lookup yields CDR1 MNHEY and CDR2 SMNVEV (reference sequence). The specimen sequenced was blood T cells: a sorted CD56 or NKG2C T cell subset, CD4+ or CD8+ T cells, or bulk PBMC T cells (not recorded which). The chain couples TRBV27 to TRBJ2-5. The TCR sequence derives from a woman aged 45-65 years in good health. CDR3 in amino acids: CASSERIQETQYF.